A selection of T cell receptor beta chains follows, all from one sample in a study of blood T cell repertoires in COVID-19. Only in-frame clones appear in the TCRdb table, and some are missing; sequencing was by immunoSEQ multiplex PCR. The sample comprises about 220,000 clones, about 87% of which are singletons, and about 2.3% rests with the top ten. The specimen was PBMCs or T cells enriched from blood (not recorded which). Every receptor here comes from a woman between 35 and 50 years old with acute COVID-19. Both conserved end residues are part of each CDR3.

V gene	J gene	CDR3 length	CDR3 protein
TRBV3-1/TRBV3-2	TRBJ2-1	15	CASSQGWGDYNEQFF
TRBV14	TRBJ2-3	17	CASSQLKTGFRVDTQYF
TRBV7-7	TRBJ2-5	15	CASSWGGQGKFTMYF
TRBV18	TRBJ1-2	13	CASSPDSNYGYTF
TRBV7-2	TRBJ2-1	14	CASSSLAGGGEQFF
TRBV6-5	TRBJ2-5	14	CASRTGTRVETQYF
TRBV7-9	TRBJ2-1	18	CASSLVIRGLAGDNEQFF
TRBV5-4	TRBJ1-2	16	CASSADGPREAYGYTF
TRBV6-5	TRBJ1-3	14	CASSYEGSGNTIYF
TRBV2	TRBJ1-2	13	CASIRGGGYGYTF
TRBV11-3	TRBJ1-2	12	CASSSRVGGYTF
TRBV6-4	TRBJ2-3	16	CASSVEWTGGTDTQYF
TRBV18	TRBJ2-2	14	CASSLGTGAGELFF
TRBV9	TRBJ2-2	15	CASHPSVKNTGELFF
TRBV12-5	TRBJ1-5	15	CASADWRVSNQPQHF
TRBV7-9	TRBJ1-2	15	CASSLGPTGGYGYTF
TRBV4-3	TRBJ1-6	14	CASSQGRDNSPLHF
TRBV2	TRBJ1-1	13	CASSADMNTEAFF
TRBV4-3	TRBJ2-5	16	CASSQDLGLSWETQYF
TRBV10-3	TRBJ1-6	11	CAISDGSPLHF
TRBV6-5	TRBJ2-1	16	CASSFLPLAANNEQFF
TRBV23-1	TRBJ2-1	14	CASFSGGAYNEQFF
TRBV7-8	TRBJ1-3	16	CASSARDRGFGNTIYF
TRBV4-3	TRBJ2-1	13	CASSQAEGDEQFF
TRBV28	TRBJ2-2	19	CASSLYPWVSSGNTGELFF
TRBV11-2	TRBJ2-7	14	CASSSGLAGYEQYF
TRBV5-1	TRBJ1-5	14	CASSFGSGNQPQHF
TRBV6-6	TRBJ1-4	15	CASSPTGSANEKLFF
TRBV2	TRBJ2-1	13	CASRGREYNEQFF
TRBV6-2/TRBV6-3	TRBJ1-5	18	CASSSVLRDTDRNQPQHF
TRBV29-1	TRBJ2-1	15	CSVDARQGTGNEQFF
TRBV14	TRBJ2-5	15	CASSQVLAVKETQYF
TRBV27	TRBJ2-5	18	CASRSAAGTSGERETQYF
TRBV27	TRBJ2-5	14	CASGWAQGQETQYF
TRBV29-1	TRBJ2-1	13	CSLGTGGYNEQFF
TRBV5-1	TRBJ1-3	15	CASSPGPGLANTIYF
TRBV12-5	TRBJ2-3	17	CASGLAQTGFSTDTQYF
TRBV10-2	TRBJ2-7	16	CASSDLAGAKPYEQYF
TRBV5-6	TRBJ1-5	15	CASSFQGAVFQPQHF
TRBV29-1	TRBJ2-5	13	CSGGLAFRETQYF
TRBV19	TRBJ1-1	13	CASIDRGNTEAFF
TRBV6-1	TRBJ2-3	16	CASSDYYLSSTDTQYF
TRBV5-1	TRBJ2-2	17	CASSSELAGDSAGELFF
TRBV21-1	TRBJ2-1	15	CASSKDRGSYNEQFF
TRBV24-1	TRBJ2-5	17	CATSEGGTPRNQETQYF